Below are 9 T cell receptor beta chains sequenced from a single sample in a study of shared clonotypes between healthy human individuals (dated by TCRdb to the early 2020s). CD8 naive samples were CD45RO-negative cells positively selected for CCR7, giving a CD45RA+CCR7+ population that excluded TemRA cells. The library came from the immunoSEQ multiplex PCR assay. Drawn from immuneACCESS, this table holds only the in-frame rearrangements with V and J called that TCRdb kept. Clones are partly lost; checked studies trace under half to an unresolved V gene and leave the rest unexplained. In all, the sample holds about 680,000 clones, and about 92% of those were seen once. The top ten hold about 24% of the sample. Sample: naive CD8+ T cells sorted from blood. What this sample's cell subset or site label stands for: CD45RA+CCR7+. These receptor sequences come from a young man in good health.

This rearrangement joins TRBV27 to TRBJ2-1; TRBD1 agrees at 7 bases. Germline trimming cut 7 bases from V and 0 bases from J; bases unmatched to any gene: 9. The germline gives CDR1 MNHEY, CDR2 SMNVEV (reference sequence). The CDR3 has 16 amino acids. CDR3 coding DNA: TGTGCCAGCATTGATACAGGGGACAGCTCCTACAATGAGCAGTTCTTC. Translating gives CASIDTGDSSYNEQFF.

The chain recombines TRBV11-2 with TRBJ2-3, with 11 bases lining up with TRBD2. The CDR3 covers 17 residues. Germline assignment: CDR1 SGHAT and CDR2 FQNNGV. After removal of 5 bases from V and 5 bases from J, the junction contained 12 bases not matched to a gene. CDR3 bases: TGTGCCAGCAGCCCCGCACTAGCGGGAGTGCGTGGAGATACGCAGTATTTT. Amino acid sequence: CASSPALAGVRGDTQYF.

CDR3 sequence (DNA): TGCGCCAGCAGCAGGACTAGCGGCTCGGGCTACGAGCAGTACTTC. Translated, it gives CASSRTSGSGYEQYF. J is TRBJ2-7 and V is TRBV5-1; 10 nucleotides agree with TRBD2. Losses at the gene ends were 4 bases for V and 3 bases for J; bases not matched to a gene: 7. This CDR3 comprises 15 residues. The germline V gene encodes CDR1 SGHRS and CDR2 YFSETQ.

The chain combines TRBV19 with TRBJ2-2; TRBD1 matches 8 bases. V shed 3 bases and J 4 bases; nucleotides not matched to a gene: 1. Germline V gene data show CDR1 as LNHDA and CDR2 as SQIVND (reference sequence). This CDR3 has 14 residues. This CDR3 is CASSMTGATGELFF. The CDR3 bases are TGTGCCAGTAGTATGACAGGGGCCACCGGGGAGCTGTTTTTT.

The chain employs TRBV5-1 and TRBJ2-7; a weak D match, TRBD1 (6 bases). The CDR3 loop spans 12 amino acids. The V gene's germline CDR1 is SGHRS and CDR2 YFSETQ. V lost 1 base, J lost 7 bases, and 9 bases lay in between. This CDR3 reads CASSLTGLEQYF. DNA of the CDR3: TGCGCCAGCAGCTTGACAGGGCTAGAGCAGTACTTC.

Details on this clone: The junction departs from the called germline gene at one end, perhaps through a read error. The chain combines TRBV7-7 with TRBJ2-3; 12 bases agree with TRBD2. This CDR3 has 14 residues. CDR1 is SSHAT, CDR2 FNYEAQ, per germline (reference sequence). As DNA, the CDR3 is TGTGCTAGCAGCCCGACTAGCGGGAGAGGGACGCAGTATTTT. Translation gives CASSPTSGRGTQYF.

The rearrangement joins TRBV27 to TRBJ2-3; 12 positions match TRBD2. Germline CDR1 MNHEY, CDR2 SMNVEV (reference sequence). This CDR3 spans 16 amino acids. Unmatched junction bases numbered 9, after V lost 6 bases and J lost 5 bases. The CDR3 spells CASRPGLAGPLDTQYF. CDR3 sequence (DNA): TGTGCCAGCAGACCCGGACTAGCGGGACCCTTAGATACGCAGTATTTT.

This rearrangement joins TRBV11-2 to TRBJ2-2; D gene uncertain. This CDR3 spans 16 amino acids. V was shortened by 0 bases and J by 3 bases, with 11 bases between the two germline ends. Germline V gene data show CDR1 as SGHAT and CDR2 as FQNNGV. This CDR3 is CASSLDLGQYTGELFF. For the CDR3, the DNA is TGTGCCAGCAGCTTAGATCTCGGGCAGTACACCGGGGAGCTGTTTTTT.

The V gene is TRBV7-6, the J gene TRBJ2-7, with D unresolved. Germline CDR1 and CDR2: SGHVS and FNYEAQ. V lost 1 base and J lost 2, with 12 bases in between. The CDR3 consists of 15 residues. In nucleotides, the CDR3 is TGTGCCAGCAGCTTAGGAGCTGGGTTAACCTACGAGCAGTACTTC. Protein product: CASSLGAGLTYEQYF.